This T cell receptor beta chain derives from a study of cytomegalovirus exposure and HLA in healthy donors. Study information: A prior analysis found 100 million to 140 million unique TCR beta sequences from about 179 million T cells.

This clone has only a few counts. The antigen is unknown. There are 13 residues in the CDR3. Germline V CDR1 and CDR2: SGHNT, YENEEA. V shed 1 base and J shed 6 bases, with 7 bases lying between them. Notes on the study in general: Upon later analysis, HLA-associated TCR beta chains proved more clonally expanded than other, equally common chains.

Both 60 Vbeta primers and 13 Jbeta primers went into the PCR. Measured with immunoSEQ multiplex PCR; TCRdb has only the in-frame clones, and not every one. The sample lists 140,000 to 150,000 clones, around four fifths occurring once. This sequence originates from a woman in her sixties or seventies in good health and CMV-seropositive. Sequencing was carried out using PBMCs. The V gene is TRBV11-3, the J gene TRBJ2-1, with D uncertain. CDR3 sequence: CASSLGRVNEQFF. The CDR3 DNA reads as TGTGCCAGCAGCTTAGGACGGGTCAATGAGCAGTTCTTC.